This T cell receptor (beta chain) was recorded in a study of T cell responses to AZD1222 COVID-19 vaccine. Study outcomes and limitations: Nearly half of spike-specific TCRs reportedly target unmutated variant regions. The study found Spike-specific TCR breadth and depth rose after two AZD1222 doses. The donor cohort was predominantly white British with a female majority, and clonal diversity may have been underestimated. The study identified only six AZD1222 recipients as seropositive at baseline.

Comment on this clone: What it binds is unknown.

CDR1 is SQVTM and CDR2 is ANQGSEA in the germline V gene. The CDR3 runs 12 residues. Between the trimmed V and J ends, which lost 5 bases and 5 bases, there was a span of 12 bases. Profiling relied on immunoSEQ multiplex PCR, and the TCRdb table lists in-frame clones only, not all of them. The sample lists some 120,000 clones; about 85% were seen once. Sample: peripheral blood, taken 28 days after the second AZD1222 dose. The V and J genes are TRBV29-1 and TRBJ1-1; the D is unclear. The receptor was derived from an adult who received the AZD1222 COVID-19 vaccine. The CDR3 DNA is TGCAGCGTTTCCCCAGGTGGGACTGAAGCTTTCTTT. This codes for CSVSPGGTEAFF.